This T cell receptor beta chain stems from a study of beta chain features in type 1 diabetes. The wider study: In all, approximately 110 million sorted cells from all samples were analyzed.

J lost 6 bases, V lost 1 base, and 13 bases had no gene match. This CDR3 is 16 amino acids long. Looked up from germline, CDR1 is SGDLS and CDR2 is YYNGEE. With respect to this clone: What it binds is not known.

Expressed TCRB transcripts were sequenced because the isolated RNA had all been reverse transcribed beforehand. There were 3.5 million or so reads on average in the naive, central memory and regulatory T cell samples. The method was immunoSEQ multiplex PCR; TCRdb's version includes in-frame clones alone and lacks a portion of them. In the table there are about 150,000 clones, over 9% of which are singletons. Study conclusions and caveats: TCRB CDR3s were moderately but significantly shorter in Type 1 diabetes patients in all four CD4+ subsets.

V gene TRBV9 combines with J gene TRBJ2-7, with TRBD2 matching 7 bases. The specimen sequenced was central memory CD4+ T cells from blood. The TCR comes from a man aged 25 to 40 with type 1 diabetes. The CDR3 bases are TGTGCCAGCAGCGTACGGACTAGTGATGGCCTACGCGAGCAGTACTTC. It encodes CASSVRTSDGLREQYF.